Listed here are 28 T cell receptor beta chains from one sample, sequenced in a study of blood T cell repertoires in COVID-19. Measured with immunoSEQ multiplex PCR; TCRdb has only the in-frame clones, and not every one. The sample consists of 260,000 or so clones, roughly 86% of them appearing once. The sample comprised peripheral blood. The receptors here all came from a human donor in a cohort sampled during active COVID-19.

This clone showed up just a few times. The chain recombines TRBV30 with TRBJ1-3, with D possibly matching TRBD1 (5 bases). Per germline, CDR1 GTSNPN and CDR2 SVGIG (reference sequence). CDR3 length equals 14 residues. The V gene lost 5 bases and the J gene lost 7 bases, with 18 bases spanning the gap. The CDR3 spells CAWCRVAGGNTIYF. Written as DNA, the CDR3 is TGTGCCTGGTGCAGGGTTGCCGGTGGGAACACCATATATTTT.

J is TRBJ2-7 and V is TRBV7-2, with TRBD2 matching 10 bases. Trimming took 5 bases from V and 7 from J; bases not matched to a gene: 14. Germline V gene sequence: CDR1 SGHTA, CDR2 FQGNSA. The CDR3 is 16 amino acids. The CDR3 sequence is CASSLRDRRAGGEQYF. CDR3 nucleotides: TGTGCCAGCAGCCTAAGAGACAGGCGAGCGGGGGGGGAGCAGTACTTC.

This CDR3 reads CASIASGQGAYEQYF. CDR3 DNA sequence: TGTGCCAGCATAGCCTCCGGACAGGGGGCCTACGAGCAGTACTTC. The chain joins TRBV28 to TRBJ2-7, with 10 bases that match TRBD1. Germline trimming cut 7 bases from V and 2 bases from J; bases unmatched to any gene: 8. The CDR3 has 15 amino acids. CDR1 is MDHEN, CDR2 SYDVKM, per germline.

The chain is built from TRBV4-2 and TRBJ2-1; TRBD2 agrees at 16 bases. V lost 1 base to trimming and J lost 8 bases; unmatched junction nucleotides: 5. This CDR3 contains 17 residues. Germline lookup yields CDR1 LGHNA and CDR2 YNFKEQ. CDR3 coding DNA: TGTGCCAGCAGCCAAGCCGGGACTAGCGGGGGGGCGTATGAGCAGTTCTTC. As protein: CASSQAGTSGGAYEQFF.

This sequence joins TRBV29-1 and TRBJ2-5; 7 nucleotides align to TRBD1. The CDR3 contains 12 residues. The germline gives CDR1 SQVTM, CDR2 ANQGSEA. V lost 6 bases to trimming and J lost 2 bases; unmatched junction nucleotides: 3. CDR3 region: CSVRGWQETQYF. The CDR3 coding sequence is TGCAGCGTCAGGGGGTGGCAAGAGACCCAGTACTTC.

The chain is built from TRBV4-3 and TRBJ2-3, with TRBD2 as a possible D gene (6 bases). Germline loops: CDR1 LGHNA, CDR2 YSLEER. V gave up 0 bases and J gave up 3 bases, with 13 bases separating them. The CDR3 is made up of 16 amino acids. For the CDR3, the DNA is TGCGCCAGCAGCCAAGAATCCGCAGGGAGGACAGATACGCAGTATTTT. The encoded protein is CASSQESAGRTDTQYF.

The chain carries TRBV30 and TRBJ2-7; D is perhaps TRBD1 (5 bases). V was cut by 5 bases and J by 11 bases, with 13 bases left in between. This CDR3 spans 10 amino acids. The germline V gene encodes CDR1 GTSNPN and CDR2 SVGIG (reference sequence). CDR3 loop: CAWEVGAKYF. The CDR3 coding sequence is TGTGCCTGGGAAGTAGGGGCGAAGTACTTC.

The table lists this clone with a count of one. This sequence joins TRBV6-1 and TRBJ2-4; 13 bases are a match to TRBD2. Germline V gene data show CDR1 as MNHNS and CDR2 as SASEGT. V gave up 2 bases and J gave up 7 bases; unmatched junction bases: 5. CDR3 size: 16 residues. The CDR3 spells CASSEFGTSGANIQYF. The CDR3 region has the DNA TGTGCCAGCAGTGAATTTGGGACTAGCGGGGCGAACATTCAGTACTTC.

V usage is TRBV6-5 and J usage is TRBJ1-3, with D maybe TRBD1 (6 bases). CDR1 MNHEY and CDR2 SVGAGI come from the germline V gene. CDR3 length equals 14 residues. V was clipped by 4 bases and J by 3 bases, with 10 bases between them. The CDR3 loop is CASSLQGGGNTIYF. The CDR3 DNA is TGTGCCAGCAGTTTACAGGGCGGTGGAAACACCATATATTTT.

The DNA of the CDR3 is TGTGCCAGCAGTCTCGCGACAGGGTCGATCTCCAGGGAGACCCAGTACTTC. Encoded protein: CASSLATGSISRETQYF. The chain recombines TRBV27 with TRBJ2-5; 7 positions agree with TRBD1. Germline V lookup: CDR1 MNHEY, CDR2 SMNVEV (reference sequence). This CDR3 region has 17 residues. The V and J ends lost 5 bases and 5 bases, in that order; junction bases with no gene match: 17.

About this clone: The junction differs from germline at one of its ends, possibly a read error. The V and J genes are TRBV30 and TRBJ2-7, with D maybe TRBD2 (5 bases). Germline CDR1 is GTSNPN and CDR2 is SVGIG (reference sequence). The CDR3 has 14 residues. CDR3 nucleotide sequence: TGTGCCTGGAGTGTGTTCCCAGGAGAGGGCTTCAGTAGTTTC. Residues: CAWSVFPGEGFSSF.

The chain uses TRBV12-3 or TRBV12-4 and TRBJ1-2; D is unresolved. V dropped 6 bases and J dropped 5 bases, with 10 bases sitting between them. The CDR3 has 12 amino acids. CDR3 nucleotides: TGTGCCAGCAGCCTCTTTCCTTATGGCTACACCTTC. Amino acids: CASSLFPYGYTF.

The V call is TRBV19, the J call TRBJ1-3; a possible D gene is TRBD1 (6 bases). This CDR3 is 15 amino acids long. Germline V gene lookup returns CDR1 LNHDA and CDR2 SQIVND (reference sequence). Between the trimmed V and J ends, which lost 3 bases and 1 base, there was a span of 10 bases. The chain's CDR3 is CASSIPTGSGNTIYF. CDR3 sequence (DNA): TGTGCCAGTAGTATTCCGACAGGATCTGGAAACACCATATATTTT. The whole variable domain, filled in from reference TRBV19 and TRBJ1-3, reads DGGITQSPKYLFRKEGQNVTLSCEQNLNHDAMYWYRQDPGQGLRLIYYSQIVNDFQKGDIAEGYSVSREKKESFPLTVTSAQKNPTAFYLCASSIPTGSGNTIYFGEGSWLTVV.

This chain links TRBV28 with TRBJ1-2, with TRBD1 matching 10 bases. Per the germline V gene, CDR1 is MDHEN and CDR2 is SYDVKM. The CDR3 totals 16 residues. J gave up 2 bases and V 1 base, and 4 bases lay outside the gene matches. In nucleotides, the CDR3 is TGTGCCAGCAGTTTATCCGGGGGACAGGGGAACTATGGCTACACCTTC. It encodes CASSLSGGQGNYGYTF.

The V call is TRBV5-1, the J call TRBJ2-3, with 9 bases aligning to TRBD2. The CDR3 has 17 residues. The V and J ends lost 0 bases and 4 bases, in that order; junction bases with no gene match: 9. CDR1 and CDR2 (germline): SGHRS, YFSETQ. CDR3 loop: CASSLGSGGRAPDTQYF. The CDR3 bases are TGCGCCAGCAGCTTGGGTTCAGGCGGGAGGGCCCCAGATACGCAGTATTTT.

The V gene is TRBV7-9, the J gene TRBJ1-2; D ambiguous. Trimming took 1 base from V and 0 from J, leaving 9 bases between them. CDR3 length equals 15 residues. Germline assignment: CDR1 SEHNR and CDR2 FQNEAQ (reference sequence). Written as DNA, the CDR3 is TGTGCCAGCAGCTTAGGGGAGTTAGCTAACTATGGCTACACCTTC. Protein product: CASSLGELANYGYTF.

The V call is TRBV18, the J call TRBJ2-5; 11 bases are shared with TRBD1. The V gene's germline CDR1 is KGHSH and CDR2 LQKENI. CDR3 length equals 18 residues. Trimming took 2 bases from V and 0 from J; bases not matched to a gene: 8. The CDR3 region has the DNA TGTGCCAGCTCACCAGGACAGGGGGCGGGGGTCTACCAAGAGACCCAGTACTTC. Protein: CASSPGQGAGVYQETQYF.

V is TRBV6-6 and J is TRBJ2-2, with D perhaps TRBD2 (6 bases). Germline V CDR1 and CDR2: MNHNY, SVGAGI (reference sequence). CDR3 length equals 17 residues. Trimming cost V 5 bases and J 3 bases, with 19 bases left between them. This CDR3 reads CASSPPEGGADTGELFF. The CDR3 DNA sequence: TGTGCCAGCAGTCCCCCGGAGGGAGGAGCGGACACCGGGGAGCTGTTTTTT.

The V and J genes are TRBV6-5 and TRBJ1-2; the D gene is possibly TRBD1 (6 bases). Trimming shortened V by 6 bases and J by 5 bases, and 10 bases separated the two germline ends. The CDR3 covers 12 residues. Germline CDR1 MNHEY, CDR2 SVGAGI. CDR3 loop: CASRKTGYGYTF. CDR3 nucleotide sequence: TGTGCCAGCAGAAAAACAGGGTATGGCTACACCTTC.

The rearrangement links TRBV7-9 to TRBJ2-7; 9 positions agree with TRBD1. J was trimmed by 2 bases and V by 7 bases; bases with no gene match: 6. Germline V gene sequence: CDR1 SEHNR, CDR2 FQNEAQ (reference sequence). CDR3 length equals 14 residues. For the CDR3, the DNA is TGTGCCAGCATCTTCGACAGGGGGGCCTACGAGCAGTACTTC. Protein product: CASIFDRGAYEQYF.

V usage is TRBV13 and J usage is TRBJ2-6, with unresolved D. V was shortened by 7 bases and J by 0 bases, with 7 bases between the two germline ends. The CDR3 is made up of 14 amino acids. The germline V gene encodes CDR1 PRHDT and CDR2 FYEKMQ (reference sequence). The CDR3 reads CASTYNSGANVLTF. The CDR3 DNA reads as TGTGCCAGCACCTATAACTCTGGGGCCAACGTCCTGACTTTC.

This rearrangement joins TRBV5-8 to TRBJ1-3, with TRBD1 matching over 9 bases. CDR1 is SGHTS and CDR2 is YDEGEE in the germline V gene. The CDR3 consists of 18 residues. V trimming: 4 bases; J trimming: 2 bases; junction bases outside the gene matches: 13. CDR3: CASSRFRGQGSAGNTIYF. CDR3 nucleotides: TGTGCCAGCAGCCGATTCAGGGGACAGGGTAGCGCTGGAAACACCATATATTTT.

The DNA of the CDR3 is TGTGCCAGCAGTTCCCCACACCATAGCAATCAGCCCCAGCATTTT. This translates into CASSSPHHSNQPQHF. The chain joins TRBV6-5 to TRBJ1-5; no firm D call. The CDR3 spans 15 residues. In germline, CDR1 is MNHEY, CDR2 SVGAGI. The V end was cut by 4 bases, the J end by 0 bases, with 10 bases between.

The chain uses TRBV4-2 and TRBJ2-2, with D unresolved. Trimming pared 4 bases from V and 3 bases from J, leaving 9 bases between. CDR1 is LGHNA and CDR2 is YNFKEQ in the germline V gene. The CDR3 length is 14 residues. The CDR3 DNA reads TGTGCCAGCAGCCCCCCCTTTGACACCGGGGAGCTGTTTTTT. This encodes CASSPPFDTGELFF.

The chain uses TRBV28 and TRBJ2-7; D is unclear. The length of the CDR3 is 12 residues. The germline V and J ends were trimmed by 5 bases and 6 bases, with 11 bases remaining between them. Per germline, CDR1 MDHEN and CDR2 SYDVKM. CDR3 DNA sequence: TGTGCCAGCAGTCTAACAGTCCCCGAGCAGTACTTC. Its translation is CASSLTVPEQYF. Using reference TRBV28 and TRBJ2-7 for the parts outside the CDR3, the full variable domain is DVKVTQSSRYLVKRTGEKVFLECVQDMDHENMFWYRQDPGLGLRLIYFSYDVKMKEKGDIPEGYSVSREKKERFSLILESASTNQTSMYLCASSLTVPEQYFGPGTRLTVT.

This chain joins TRBV5-4 and TRBJ2-7; TRBD2 matches 14 bases. CDR3 length: 17 residues. Germline V gives CDR1 SGHNT, CDR2 YYREEE (reference sequence). V shed 4 bases and J 6 bases; nucleotides not matched to a gene: 12. CDR3 in amino acids: CASSDGRLAGGFGEQYF. CDR3 DNA: TGTGCCAGCAGCGACGGCAGACTAGCGGGGGGGTTCGGCGAGCAGTACTTC. The entire variable domain, with the rest obtained from reference TRBV5-4 and TRBJ2-7, is as follows: ETGVTQSPTHLIKTRGQQVTLRCSSQSGHNTVSWYQQALGQGPQFIFQYYREEENGRGNFPPRFSGLQFPNYSSELNVNALELDDSALYLCASSDGRLAGGFGEQYFGPGTRLTVT.

This clone was detected only once. This chain connects TRBV2 to TRBJ2-3; tentative D call: TRBD1 (5 bases). This CDR3 has 14 residues. V gave up 7 bases and J gave up 4 bases, with 15 bases separating them. In germline, CDR1 is SNHLY, CDR2 FYNNEI. CDR3 amino acids: CASKVTLGADTQYF. CDR3 in DNA: TGTGCCAGCAAAGTTACTCTAGGGGCAGATACGCAGTATTTT. Variable domain in full (rest from reference TRBV2 and TRBJ2-3): EPEVTQTPSHQVTQMGQEVILRCVPISNHLYFYWYRQILGQKVEFLVSFYNNEISEKSEIFDDQFSVERPDGSNFTLKIRSTKLEDSAMYFCASKVTLGADTQYFGPGTRLTVL.

The chain joins TRBV6-1 to TRBJ1-1; no clear D gene. The CDR3 contains 13 residues. Trimming took off 3 bases at V and 5 bases at J, with 10 bases between the two ends. Germline CDR1 reads MNHNS; CDR2 reads SASEGT. The CDR3 spells CASSEVGRTEAFF. CDR3 sequence (DNA): TGTGCCAGCAGTGAGGTAGGGAGAACTGAAGCTTTCTTT.